This T cell receptor beta chain was recorded in a study of cytomegalovirus exposure and HLA in healthy donors. The PCR contained 60 Vbeta and 13 Jbeta primers. TCRdb keeps only in-frame clones here, not all; method: immunoSEQ multiplex PCR. The repertoire shows about 140,000 clones; the top ten hold approximately 1%. The CDR3 covers 14 residues. Trimming cost V 3 bases and J 9 bases; bases outside gene matches: 2. Germline loops: CDR1 SGDLS, CDR2 YYNGEE. The chain carries TRBV9 and TRBJ1-6, with 11 bases that match TRBD1. This TCR was sampled from a male donor in good health and CMV-seronegative. Sequences were obtained from PBMCs. The CDR3 region is CASSGGQGVSPLHF. The CDR3 region has the DNA TGTGCCAGCAGCGGGGGACAGGGGGTTTCACCCCTCCACTTT.